These 14 T cell receptor beta chains were all obtained from the same sample, sequenced in a study of memory CD4+ T cells and cytomegalovirus serostatus. Single viable CD3+CD4+CD8-CD45RO+ cells were sorted as the memory CD4+ T cells. The table came from immunoSEQ multiplex PCR; TCRdb's copy has only in-frame clones and leaves some out. The data show about 50,000 clones, with around 78% seen just once and approximately 0.7% held by the top ten. Material: memory CD4+ T cells from blood. These receptors were taken from an adult in good health and CMV-seronegative.

This clone has just a few counts. The chain is built from TRBV7-9 and TRBJ1-5; 7 bases align to TRBD1. Germline V gene data show CDR1 as SEHNR and CDR2 as FQNEAQ (reference sequence). The V and J ends lost 5 bases and 2 bases, in that order; junction bases with no gene match: 6. This CDR3 comprises 15 residues. Here the CDR3 DNA reads TGTGCCAGCAGCACAGGGGAACTCGGCAATCAGCCCCAGCATTTT. Its protein product is CASSTGELGNQPQHF. The variable domain in full, with the rest retrieved from reference TRBV7-9 and TRBJ1-5, is DTGVSQNPRHKITKRGQNVTFRCDPISEHNRLYWYRQTLGQGPEFLTYFQNEAQLEKSRLLSDRFSAERPKGSFSTLEIQRTEQGDSAMYLCASSTGELGNQPQHFGDGTRLSIL.

The gene calls are TRBV27 and TRBJ2-1, with 8 bases lining up with TRBD2. The CDR3 covers 13 residues. After removal of 6 bases from V and 7 bases from J, the junction contained 5 bases not matched to a gene. CDR1 MNHEY and CDR2 SMNVEV come from the germline V gene (reference sequence). DNA of the CDR3: TGTGCCAGCAGCCGGGAGGGCCGTAATGAGCAGTTCTTC. It specifies CASSREGRNEQFF.

A few counts support this clone. Here the CDR3 reads CASSPSGQANTIYF. DNA for the CDR3: TGTGCCAGCTCACCATCCGGACAGGCAAACACCATATATTTT. The rearrangement joins TRBV18 to TRBJ1-3; 7 bases map to TRBD1. CDR3 length: 14 amino acids. CDR1 and CDR2 from the germline V gene are KGHSH and LQKENI. V lost 2 bases to trimming and J lost 6 bases; unmatched junction nucleotides: 4. The full variable domain, rest sourced from reference TRBV18 and TRBJ1-3, is NAGVMQNPRHLVRRRGQEARLRCSPMKGHSHVYWYRQLPEEGLKFMVYLQKENIIDESGMPKERFSAEFPKEGPSILRIQQVVRGDSAAYFCASSPSGQANTIYFGEGSWLTVV.

This clone came up a few times. The chain employs TRBV19 and TRBJ1-1; the D is unclear. V lost 4 bases, J lost 8 bases, and 14 bases lay in between. CDR3 length equals 13 residues. CDR1 LNHDA and CDR2 SQIVND come from the germline V gene (reference sequence). In DNA, the CDR3 is TGTGCCAGTAGTACCCGTTTAGGCGAAGAAGCTTTCTTT. Protein sequence: CASSTRLGEEAFF.

The chain carries TRBV9 and TRBJ2-3, with D unresolved. CDR3 size: 14 residues. The V gene's germline CDR1 is SGDLS and CDR2 YYNGEE. V lost 0 bases to trimming and J lost 0 bases, with 5 bases between them. In DNA form, the CDR3 reads TGTGCCAGCAGCGTAGCCCCCAGCACAGATACGCAGTATTTT. As protein: CASSVAPSTDTQYF. The entire variable domain, with the rest obtained from reference TRBV9 and TRBJ2-3, is as follows: DSGVTQTPKHLITATGQRVTLRCSPRSGDLSVYWYQQSLDQGLQFLIQYYNGEERAKGNILERFSAQQFPDLHSELNLSSLELGDSALYFCASSVAPSTDTQYFGPGTRLTVL.

The chain recombines TRBV25-1 with TRBJ2-1; possibly TRBD2 for D (6 bases). CDR3 length equals 14 residues. V gave up 6 bases and J gave up 5 bases, with 14 bases separating them. Germline CDR1 and CDR2: MGHDK and SYGVNS. The CDR3 nucleotides read TGTGCCAGCAGGCGACCGGGACTTCACAATGAGCAGTTCTTC. Translation gives CASRRPGLHNEQFF.

The V gene is TRBV19, the J gene TRBJ1-2; 8 bases fit TRBD1. Germline CDR1 reads LNHDA; CDR2 reads SQIVND (reference sequence). The CDR3 has 17 amino acids. V was clipped by 7 bases and J by 1 base; unmatched bases: 14. CDR3 bases: TGTGCCAGTACACCCCTTAGCAGGGGACAGGATAACTATGGCTACACCTTC. It specifies CASTPLSRGQDNYGYTF.

This chain connects TRBV18 to TRBJ2-3; a possible D gene is TRBD2 (5 bases). The CDR3 covers 18 residues. Germline V gene lookup returns CDR1 KGHSH and CDR2 LQKENI. V lost 3 bases and J lost 2, with 21 bases in between. The CDR3 region has the DNA TGTGCCAGCTCACCGACCGGGCAATCTAGAGGGAACACAGATACGCAGTATTTT. The encoded protein is CASSPTGQSRGNTDTQYF.

The chain carries TRBV2 and TRBJ2-3; 10 bases line up with TRBD2. Germline V gives CDR1 SNHLY, CDR2 FYNNEI. The CDR3 is 14 amino acids. V gave up 6 bases and J gave up 6 bases; unmatched junction bases: 6. As DNA, the CDR3 is TGTGCCAGCAGCGAGCGGGAGGGCCGGGATACGCAGTATTTT. This translates into CASSEREGRDTQYF.

This rearrangement joins TRBV7-9 to TRBJ2-7; TRBD2 is a possible D gene (6 bases). V was shortened by 3 bases and J by 6 bases, with 12 bases between the two germline ends. Germline assignment: CDR1 SEHNR and CDR2 FQNEAQ (reference sequence). The CDR3 is 13 residues long. CDR3 sequence reads: CASSFQVGGEQYF. CDR3 DNA: TGTGCCAGCAGCTTTCAGGTGGGGGGCGAGCAGTACTTC.

The gene calls are TRBV5-1 and TRBJ2-6, with TRBD1 matching over 7 bases. The CDR3 extends over 16 amino acids. Germline CDR1 and CDR2: SGHRS and YFSETQ. The J segment lost 2 bases and the V segment lost 2 bases, leaving 4 bases of the junction unmatched. CDR3 DNA sequence: TGCGCCAGCAGCTTCATTACAGGGGCTGGGGCCAACGTCCTGACTTTC. It codes for CASSFITGAGANVLTF.

The chain is built from TRBV6-1 and TRBJ2-1; D may be TRBD2 (6 bases). Deletions cut 2 bases from V and 8 bases from J, with 7 bases between. Germline V gene data show CDR1 as MNHNS and CDR2 as SASEGT. The CDR3 is made up of 12 amino acids. Here the CDR3 reads CASSETGDEQFF. CDR3 in DNA: TGTGCCAGCAGTGAAACGGGGGATGAGCAGTTCTTC.

The V call is TRBV7-2, the J call TRBJ2-7; the match to TRBD2 covers 7 bases. Germline values: CDR1 SGHTA, CDR2 FQGNSA. This CDR3 region has 16 residues. V lost 1 base and J lost 3; bases outside the gene matches: 9. This CDR3 reads CASSLVGSGTYYEQYF. The DNA for the CDR3 is TGTGCCAGCAGCTTAGTTGGCAGCGGGACCTACTACGAGCAGTACTTC. Supplemented by reference TRBV7-2 and TRBJ2-7, the full variable domain reads GAGVSQSPSNKVTEKGKDVELRCDPISGHTALYWYRQSLGQGLEFLIYFQGNSAPDKSGLPSDRFSAERTGGSVSTLTIQRTQQEDSAVYLCASSLVGSGTYYEQYFGPGTRLTVT.

This clone turned up a few times. The chain links TRBV2 to TRBJ2-7; D is ambiguous. CDR3 length equals 10 residues. Trimming left V 3 bases short and J 3 bases short, with 0 bases between. CDR1 and CDR2 (germline): SNHLY, FYNNEI. CDR3 loop: CASSDYEQYF. CDR3 sequence (DNA): TGTGCCAGCAGTGACTACGAGCAGTACTTC.